One sample yielded the 25 T cell receptor beta chains listed below, sequenced in a study of brain T cells in children with intractable seizures. The data were produced by immunoSEQ multiplex PCR, yet TCRdb's version contains in-frame clones alone and is incomplete. The sample holds fewer than 85,000 clones, 85% to 95% seen once. Sample: peripheral blood, taken at surgery. These receptors were taken from a boy under two years old with tuberous sclerosis and intractable seizures.

The rearrangement joins TRBV24-1 to TRBJ2-1; D is undetermined. Germline CDR1 reads KGHDR; CDR2 reads SFDVKD. There are 16 residues in the CDR3. The V end lost 3 bases, the J end lost 5 bases, and 16 bases lay between the germline ends. CDR3 nucleotides: TGTGCCACCAGTGATCCGGACCGAATTCTGAACAATGAGCAGTTCTTC. Its translation is CATSDPDRILNNEQFF.

The chain joins TRBV7-9 to TRBJ2-1, with 8 bases matching TRBD2. Germline lookup yields CDR1 SEHNR and CDR2 FQNEAQ (reference sequence). V lost 3 bases and J lost 7; bases outside the gene matches: 8. The CDR3 is 15 amino acids. DNA of the CDR3: TGTGCCAGCAGCTTCTCGACGGGAGGGCCGAATGAGCAGTTCTTC. Its translation is CASSFSTGGPNEQFF.

The CDR3 coding sequence is TGTGCCAGTAGTATCGACGGACAAGAGACCCAGTACTTC. Translation: CASSIDGQETQYF. The V call is TRBV19, the J call TRBJ2-5; D not certain. Trimming took 3 bases from V and 2 from J, leaving 7 bases between them. Germline CDR1 and CDR2: LNHDA and SQIVND (reference sequence). The CDR3 length is 13 residues.

This clone occurred a few times. This chain links TRBV10-3 with TRBJ1-3; TRBD1 matches 9 bases. The CDR3 is made up of 17 amino acids. V shed 6 bases, J shed 4 bases, and the junction held 13 bases outside the gene matches. Per germline, CDR1 ENHRY and CDR2 SYGVKD. CDR3 DNA sequence: TGTGCCATCAGCCCGGGACAGGGACCCCTTCAGGGAAACACCATATATTTT. Protein product: CAISPGQGPLQGNTIYF.

The J gene is TRBJ2-1, the V gene TRBV4-1; 8 bases are shared with TRBD2. CDR3 length: 17 amino acids. CDR1 and CDR2 (germline): MGHRA, YSYEKL. V dropped 2 bases and J dropped 8; count of bases not matched to a gene: 14. In DNA form, the CDR3 reads TGCGCCAGCAGCCAAAGGGTCGGGGGGGCGTTTGTCGATGAGCAGTTCTTC. The encoded protein is CASSQRVGGAFVDEQFF.

The V gene is TRBV19, the J gene TRBJ2-7; D may be TRBD1 or TRBD2 (7 bases each). The germline V and J ends were trimmed by 3 bases and 0 bases, with 18 bases remaining between them. The V gene's germline CDR1 is LNHDA and CDR2 SQIVND (reference sequence). The CDR3 has 17 residues. The CDR3 coding sequence is TGTGCCAGTAGTATTCAGGGGGGGCAGGTCGGCTCCTACGAGCAGTACTTC. It codes for CASSIQGGQVGSYEQYF. Together with reference TRBV19 and TRBJ2-7, the CDR3 gives the full variable domain: DGGITQSPKYLFRKEGQNVTLSCEQNLNHDAMYWYRQDPGQGLRLIYYSQIVNDFQKGDIAEGYSVSREKKESFPLTVTSAQKNPTAFYLCASSIQGGQVGSYEQYFGPGTRLTVT.

The V gene is TRBV5-1, the J gene TRBJ2-3, with D tentatively TRBD2 (6 bases). The V gene lost 5 bases and the J gene lost 0 bases, with 13 bases spanning the gap. In germline, CDR1 is SGHRS, CDR2 YFSETQ. The CDR3 extends over 15 amino acids. CDR3 nucleotides: TGCGCCAGCAGGCTGACAGCGGGTAGCACAGATACGCAGTATTTT. Protein product: CASRLTAGSTDTQYF. Together with reference TRBV5-1 and TRBJ2-3, the CDR3 gives the full variable domain: KAGVTQTPRYLIKTRGQQVTLSCSPISGHRSVSWYQQTPGQGLQFLFEYFSETQRNKGNFPGRFSGRQFSNSRSEMNVSTLELGDSALYLCASRLTAGSTDTQYFGPGTRLTVL.

The rearrangement joins TRBV19 to TRBJ1-2, with D possibly matching TRBD1 (5 bases). Germline CDR1 LNHDA, CDR2 SQIVND (reference sequence). The V and J ends lost 3 bases and 13 bases respectively, with 15 bases between them. The CDR3 loop spans 12 amino acids. The chain's CDR3 is CASSIGAGRGTF. CDR3 nucleotide sequence: TGTGCCAGTAGTATTGGGGCGGGCCGGGGCACCTTC.

In nucleotides, the CDR3 is TGTGCCAGCAGTTTGGACCGGAACACTGAAGCTTTCTTT. Protein: CASSLDRNTEAFF. The V gene is TRBV7-2, the J gene TRBJ1-1; D gene uncertain. V was shortened by 6 bases and J by 1 base, with 9 bases between the two germline ends. From germline, CDR1 is SGHTA and CDR2 FQGNSA. This CDR3 has 13 residues.

The rearrangement uses TRBV29-1 and TRBJ2-2; 10 positions agree with TRBD1. The V gene's germline CDR1 is SQVTM and CDR2 ANQGSEA. The CDR3 length is 17 residues. The J segment lost 4 bases and the V segment lost 4 bases, leaving 12 bases of the junction unmatched. The CDR3 DNA follows: TGCAGCGTTGGACCCCAGCCGGGACAGGGGCCCACCGGGGAGCTGTTTTTT. Encoded protein: CSVGPQPGQGPTGELFF.

The V gene is TRBV2, the J gene TRBJ1-6; 7 nucleotides line up with TRBD1. After removal of 7 bases from V and 6 bases from J, the junction contained 18 bases not matched to a gene. Germline V gene data show CDR1 as SNHLY and CDR2 as FYNNEI. The length of the CDR3 is 18 residues. The chain's CDR3 is CASNSIGQEVPVNSPLHF. DNA for the CDR3: TGTGCCAGCAACTCCATCGGACAGGAGGTTCCCGTTAATTCACCCCTCCACTTT.

The chain uses TRBV6-6 and TRBJ2-3; 8 bases are shared with TRBD2. J lost 0 bases, V lost 8 bases, and 10 bases had no gene match. CDR3 length: 16 residues. Looked up from germline, CDR1 is MNHNY and CDR2 is SVGAGI (reference sequence). Here the CDR3 reads CASADGGALSTDTQYF. In DNA, the CDR3 is TGTGCCAGCGCTGACGGGGGGGCCCTTAGCACAGATACGCAGTATTTT.

The rearrangement links TRBV11-3 to TRBJ2-6, with a weak D call TRBD1 (5 bases). The germline V gene has CDR1 SGHNT and CDR2 YENEEA. V was cut by 5 bases and J by 3 bases, with 14 bases left in between. There are 16 residues in the CDR3. For the CDR3, the DNA is TGTGCCAGCAGCCCAAGGGCAGGGTTTGGGGCCAACGTCCTGACTTTC. This encodes CASSPRAGFGANVLTF.

This chain uses TRBV5-4 with TRBJ1-3, with TRBD1 as a possible D gene (5 bases). The CDR3 extends over 19 amino acids. V lost 5 bases, J lost 0 bases, and 24 bases lay in between. Germline lookup yields CDR1 SGHNT and CDR2 YYREEE (reference sequence). DNA for the CDR3: TGTGCCAGCAGACGTCAGGGTAGTGGTACCCATAGCTCTGGAAACACCATATATTTT. It translates to CASRRQGSGTHSSGNTIYF.

This clone occurred once. The chain joins TRBV7-9 to TRBJ1-2, with D possibly being TRBD1 (6 bases). CDR1 is SEHNR and CDR2 is FQNEAQ in the germline V gene (reference sequence). The V end was cut by 3 bases, the J end by 7 bases, with 15 bases between. CDR3 length equals 14 residues. DNA for the CDR3: TGTGCCAGCAGCTTCCCGGGACATTTATTTGGCTACACCTTC. Translating it yields CASSFPGHLFGYTF.

The sample holds a few counts of this clone. The chain carries TRBV4-1 and TRBJ1-6; unclear D gene. The ends were cut back, 3 bases at V and 1 base at J, with 16 bases in the middle. Germline CDR1 and CDR2: MGHRA and YSYEKL. The CDR3 is made up of 18 amino acids. The CDR3 reads CASSHDTSAGSYNSPLHF. CDR3 DNA sequence: TGCGCCAGCAGCCATGACACTTCAGCGGGTTCCTATAATTCACCCCTCCACTTT.

The genes are TRBV5-6 and TRBJ2-3, with TRBD1 identical over 7 bases. The CDR3 length is 14 residues. CDR1 and CDR2 (germline): SGHDT, YYEEEE. Trimming cost V 4 bases and J 2 bases; bases outside gene matches: 4. The CDR3 sequence: CASSTGQDTDTQYF. CDR3 DNA sequence: TGTGCCAGCAGCACCGGACAGGACACAGATACGCAGTATTTT.

This clone was found once. The chain recombines TRBV4-2 with TRBJ1-1; TRBD1 aligns across 9 bases. V lost 4 bases and J lost 4; bases outside the gene matches: 7. This CDR3 contains 15 residues. Germline V gene sequence: CDR1 LGHNA, CDR2 YNFKEQ. This CDR3 reads CASSLQGALSTEAFF. The DNA of the CDR3 is TGTGCCAGCAGCCTACAGGGGGCGCTGAGCACTGAAGCTTTCTTT.

This clone appeared a few times. This chain joins TRBV2 and TRBJ1-6; 8 bases are a match to TRBD1. V dropped 4 bases and J dropped 7; count of bases not matched to a gene: 0. Germline V gene lookup returns CDR1 SNHLY and CDR2 FYNNEI. The CDR3 spans 13 residues. The CDR3 reads CASSAGGNSPLHF. CDR3 nucleotides: TGTGCCAGCAGTGCAGGGGGCAATTCACCCCTCCACTTT.

The chain employs TRBV19 and TRBJ2-1; 7 bases are shared with TRBD2. CDR3 length equals 17 residues. CDR1 is LNHDA, CDR2 SQIVND, per germline (reference sequence). The junction had 13 bases not matched to a gene; V was cut back by 3 bases and J by 5 bases. The CDR3 DNA sequence: TGTGCCAGTAGTATCTTGGCGGGAGCCCCTTCAAACAATGAGCAGTTCTTC. Translation: CASSILAGAPSNNEQFF.

The chain is built from TRBV27 and TRBJ1-5; D gene unclear. This CDR3 is 13 amino acids long. V was pared by 2 bases and J by 1 base, with 3 bases between. The germline CDR1 and CDR2 sequences are MNHEY and SMNVEV (reference sequence). CDR3 nucleotide sequence: TGTGCCAGCAGTTTAAGAAGCAATCAGCCCCAGCATTTT. Translation: CASSLRSNQPQHF.

V usage is TRBV27 and J usage is TRBJ2-7; D gene uncertain. Trimming took 2 bases from V and 4 from J, leaving 6 bases between them. The CDR3 consists of 12 residues. The germline gives CDR1 MNHEY, CDR2 SMNVEV (reference sequence). CDR3 sequence (DNA): TGTGCCAGCAGTTTAATAGGGTACGAGCAGTACTTC. Protein sequence: CASSLIGYEQYF.

This chain uses TRBV18 with TRBJ1-6, with D maybe TRBD1 (6 bases). This CDR3 is 18 amino acids long. CDR1 and CDR2 (germline): KGHSH, LQKENI. Trimming shortened V by 4 bases and J by 5 bases, and 21 bases separated the two germline ends. CDR3 residues: CASSLKPQGPLDNSPLHF. The CDR3 nucleotides are TGTGCCAGCTCACTGAAACCACAGGGACCCCTCGATAATTCACCCCTCCACTTT. Supplemented by reference TRBV18 and TRBJ1-6, the full variable domain reads NAGVMQNPRHLVRRRGQEARLRCSPMKGHSHVYWYRQLPEEGLKFMVYLQKENIIDESGMPKERFSAEFPKEGPSILRIQQVVRGDSAAYFCASSLKPQGPLDNSPLHFGNGTRLTVT.

The chain uses TRBV19 and TRBJ1-1; TRBD1 agrees at 9 bases. This CDR3 comprises 14 residues. V dropped 6 bases and J dropped 4; count of bases not matched to a gene: 6. CDR1 and CDR2 (germline): LNHDA, SQIVND (reference sequence). CDR3 bases: TGTGCCAGTAGCCGGGACAGGGAAATCACTGAAGCTTTCTTT. Its protein is CASSRDREITEAFF.

The V and J genes are TRBV19 and TRBJ1-2, with no clear D. With 2 bases removed from V and 7 bases from J, the gap between germline ends came to 14 bases. Germline lookup yields CDR1 LNHDA and CDR2 SQIVND (reference sequence). The CDR3 extends over 14 amino acids. The chain's CDR3 is CASSIQEAASGYTF. The DNA for the CDR3 is TGTGCCAGTAGTATACAGGAGGCTGCAAGTGGCTACACCTTC. Combining the CDR3 with reference TRBV19 and TRBJ1-2 gives the whole variable domain DGGITQSPKYLFRKEGQNVTLSCEQNLNHDAMYWYRQDPGQGLRLIYYSQIVNDFQKGDIAEGYSVSREKKESFPLTVTSAQKNPTAFYLCASSIQEAASGYTFGSGTRLTVV.